These 4 T cell receptor beta chains were all obtained from the same sample, sequenced in a study of beta chain features in type 1 diabetes. The whole isolated RNA underwent reverse transcription, so sequencing captured expressed TCRB transcripts. Assay used: immunoSEQ multiplex PCR; TCRdb lists only in-frame clones, some missing. The profile covers tens of thousands of clones, with around 32% appearing a single time and around 0.5% taken by the ten largest. Material for sequencing was stem cell memory CD4+ T cells from blood. The receptors derive from a woman under 30 in good health.

V and J are TRBV7-9 and TRBJ2-2; possible D gene TRBD1, 6 bases. CDR3 length: 15 residues. V lost 5 bases and J 1 base, leaving 11 bases between the germline ends. The germline CDR1 and CDR2 sequences are SEHNR and FQNEAQ (reference sequence). The CDR3 reads CASSVGHVNTGELFF. The CDR3 DNA reads TGTGCCAGCAGCGTGGGACACGTGAACACCGGGGAGCTGTTTTTT.

This clone was detected many times. Distinct nucleotide sequences in the sample also encode this CDR3. The chain is built from TRBV29-1 and TRBJ1-1, with D unclear. Germline CDR1 and CDR2: SQVTM and ANQGSEA. The CDR3 has 11 amino acids. Deletions cut 4 bases from V and 0 bases from J, with 3 bases between. CDR3 region: CSVAVNTEAFF. The CDR3 coding sequence is TGCAGCGTTGCCGTGAACACTGAAGCTTTCTTT.

The chain has TRBV30 and TRBJ2-1; 7 nucleotides align to TRBD2. The CDR3 loop spans 16 amino acids. Germline loops: CDR1 GTSNPN, CDR2 SVGIG (reference sequence). The trim removed 0 bases at V and 7 bases at J, leaving 12 bases unmatched. CDR3 sequence (DNA): TGTGCCTGGAGTGTACGGATCGGGCGGGAGAGAAATGAGCAGTTCTTC. The encoded protein is CAWSVRIGRERNEQFF.

V is TRBV18 and J is TRBJ2-7; 7 bases match TRBD1. V lost 3 bases, J lost 3 bases, and 5 bases stayed unmatched. Looked up from germline, CDR1 is KGHSH and CDR2 is LQKENI. The CDR3 contains 14 residues. In nucleotides, the CDR3 is TGTGCCAGCTCACCGGGGACAGCCCTCTACGAGCAGTACTTC. Its translation is CASSPGTALYEQYF.